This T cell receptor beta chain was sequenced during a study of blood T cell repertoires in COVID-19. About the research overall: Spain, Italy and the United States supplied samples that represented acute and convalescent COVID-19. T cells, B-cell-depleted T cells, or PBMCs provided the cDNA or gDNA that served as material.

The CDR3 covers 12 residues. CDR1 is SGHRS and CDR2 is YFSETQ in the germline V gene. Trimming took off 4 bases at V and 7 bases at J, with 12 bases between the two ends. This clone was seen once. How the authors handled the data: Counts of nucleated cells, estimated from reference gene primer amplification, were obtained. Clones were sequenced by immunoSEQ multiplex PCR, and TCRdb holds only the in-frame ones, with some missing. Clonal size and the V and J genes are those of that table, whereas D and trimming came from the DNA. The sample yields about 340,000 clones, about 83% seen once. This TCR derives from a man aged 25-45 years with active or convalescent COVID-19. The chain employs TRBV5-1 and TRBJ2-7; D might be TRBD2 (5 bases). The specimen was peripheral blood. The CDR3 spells CASSTGPGEQYF. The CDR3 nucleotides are TGCGCCAGCAGCACGGGTCCGGGGGAGCAGTACTTC.